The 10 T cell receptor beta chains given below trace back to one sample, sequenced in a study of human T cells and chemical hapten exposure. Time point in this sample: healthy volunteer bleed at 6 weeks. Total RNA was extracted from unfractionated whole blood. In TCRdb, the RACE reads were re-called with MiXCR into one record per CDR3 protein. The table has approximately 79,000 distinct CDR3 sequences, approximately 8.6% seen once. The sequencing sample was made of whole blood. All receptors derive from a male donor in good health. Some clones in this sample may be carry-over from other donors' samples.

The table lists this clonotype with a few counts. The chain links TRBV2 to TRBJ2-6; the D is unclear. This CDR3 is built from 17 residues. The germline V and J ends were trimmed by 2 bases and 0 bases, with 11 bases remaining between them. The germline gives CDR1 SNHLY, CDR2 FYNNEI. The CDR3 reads CASSEIGQSSGANVLTF. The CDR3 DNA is TGTGCCAGCAGTGAAATCGGTCAGAGCTCTGGGGCCAACGTCCTGACTTTC.

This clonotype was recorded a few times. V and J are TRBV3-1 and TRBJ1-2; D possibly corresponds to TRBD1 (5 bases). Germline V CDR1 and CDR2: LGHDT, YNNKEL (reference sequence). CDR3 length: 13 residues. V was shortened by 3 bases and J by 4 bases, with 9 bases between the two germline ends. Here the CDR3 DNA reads TGTGCCAGCAGCCAGACAGTGATCTATGGCTACACCTTC. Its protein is CASSQTVIYGYTF.

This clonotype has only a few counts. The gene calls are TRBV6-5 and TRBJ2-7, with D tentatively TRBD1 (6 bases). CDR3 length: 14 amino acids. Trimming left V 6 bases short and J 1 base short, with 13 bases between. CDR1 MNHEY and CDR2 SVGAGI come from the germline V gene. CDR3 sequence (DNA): TGTGCCAGCAGCACAGGGATTCTATCCTACGAGCAGTACTTC. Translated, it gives CASSTGILSYEQYF.

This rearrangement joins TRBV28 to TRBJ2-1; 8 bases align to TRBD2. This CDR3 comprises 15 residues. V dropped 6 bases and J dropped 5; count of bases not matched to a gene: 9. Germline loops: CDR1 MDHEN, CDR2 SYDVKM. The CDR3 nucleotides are TGTGCCAGCAGGCCCGGGACTAGAGGACACAATGAGCAGTTCTTC. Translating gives CASRPGTRGHNEQFF.

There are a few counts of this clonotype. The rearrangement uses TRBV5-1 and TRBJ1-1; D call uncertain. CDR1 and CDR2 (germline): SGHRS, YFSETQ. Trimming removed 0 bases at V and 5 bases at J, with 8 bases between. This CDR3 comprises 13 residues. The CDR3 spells CASSLAVGTEAFF. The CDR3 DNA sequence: TGCGCCAGCAGCTTGGCCGTCGGGACTGAAGCTTTCTTT.

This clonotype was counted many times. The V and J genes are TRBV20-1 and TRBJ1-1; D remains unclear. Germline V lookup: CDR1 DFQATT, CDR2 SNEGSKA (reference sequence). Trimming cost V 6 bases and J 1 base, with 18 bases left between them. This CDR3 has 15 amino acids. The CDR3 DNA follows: TGCAGTGCAGGTCCTAGCACCGGTTCGAACACTGAAGCTTTCTTT. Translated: CSAGPSTGSNTEAFF.

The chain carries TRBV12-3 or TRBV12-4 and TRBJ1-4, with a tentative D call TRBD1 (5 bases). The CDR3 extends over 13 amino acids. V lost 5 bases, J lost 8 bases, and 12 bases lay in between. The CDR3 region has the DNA TGTGCCAGCAGTCAGGGAGAGATGGAAAAACTGTTTTTT. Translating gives CASSQGEMEKLFF.

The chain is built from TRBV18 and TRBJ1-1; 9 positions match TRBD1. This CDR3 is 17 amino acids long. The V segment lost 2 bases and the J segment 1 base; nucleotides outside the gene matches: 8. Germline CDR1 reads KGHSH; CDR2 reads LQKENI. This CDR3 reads CASSPVDRGRGNTEAFF. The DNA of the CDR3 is TGTGCCAGCTCACCAGTGGACAGGGGCAGGGGGAACACTGAAGCTTTCTTT.

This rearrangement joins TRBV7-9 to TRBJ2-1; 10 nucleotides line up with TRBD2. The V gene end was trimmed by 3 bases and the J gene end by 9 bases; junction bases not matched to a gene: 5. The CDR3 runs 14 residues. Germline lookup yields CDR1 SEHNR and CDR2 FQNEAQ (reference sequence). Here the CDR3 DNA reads TGTGCCAGCAGCTTCAGCGGGAGGGAGGTTGAGCAGTTCTTC. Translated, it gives CASSFSGREVEQFF.

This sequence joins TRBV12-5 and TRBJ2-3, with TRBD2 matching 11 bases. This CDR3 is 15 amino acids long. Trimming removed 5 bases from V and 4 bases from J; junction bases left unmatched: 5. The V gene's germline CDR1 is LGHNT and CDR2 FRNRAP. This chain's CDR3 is CASGTGTSGPDTQYF. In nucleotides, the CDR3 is TGTGCTAGTGGTACAGGGACTAGCGGTCCAGATACGCAGTATTTT.